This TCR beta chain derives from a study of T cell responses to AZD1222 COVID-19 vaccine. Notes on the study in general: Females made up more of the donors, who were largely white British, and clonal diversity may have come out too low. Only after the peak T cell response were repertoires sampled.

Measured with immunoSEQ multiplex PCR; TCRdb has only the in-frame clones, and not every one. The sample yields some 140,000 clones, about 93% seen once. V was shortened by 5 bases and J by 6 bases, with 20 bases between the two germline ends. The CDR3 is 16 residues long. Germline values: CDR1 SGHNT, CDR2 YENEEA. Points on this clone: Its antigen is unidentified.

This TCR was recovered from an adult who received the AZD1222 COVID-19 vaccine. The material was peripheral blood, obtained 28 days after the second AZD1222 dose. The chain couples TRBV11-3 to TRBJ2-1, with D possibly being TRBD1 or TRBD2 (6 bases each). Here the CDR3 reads CASSPGAGMGSNEQFF. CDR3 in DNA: TGTGCCAGCAGCCCGGGGGCGGGGATGGGCAGCAATGAGCAGTTCTTC. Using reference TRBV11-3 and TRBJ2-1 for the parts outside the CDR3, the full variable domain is EAGVVQSPRYKIIEKKQPVAFWCNPISGHNTLYWYLQNLGQGPELLIRYENEEAVDDSQLPKDRFSAERLKGVDSTLKIQPAELGDSAVYLCASSPGAGMGSNEQFFGPGTRLTVL.